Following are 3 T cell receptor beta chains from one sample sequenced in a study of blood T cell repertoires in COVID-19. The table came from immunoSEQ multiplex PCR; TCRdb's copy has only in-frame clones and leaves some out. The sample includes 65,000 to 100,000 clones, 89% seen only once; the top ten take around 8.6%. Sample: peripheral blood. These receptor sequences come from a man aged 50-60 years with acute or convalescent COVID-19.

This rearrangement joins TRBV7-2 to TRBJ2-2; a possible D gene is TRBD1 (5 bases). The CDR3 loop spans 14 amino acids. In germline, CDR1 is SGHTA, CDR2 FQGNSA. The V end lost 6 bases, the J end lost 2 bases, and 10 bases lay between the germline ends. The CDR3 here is CASRTDTNTGELFF. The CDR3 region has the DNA TGTGCCAGCAGAACGGACACTAACACCGGGGAGCTGTTTTTT.

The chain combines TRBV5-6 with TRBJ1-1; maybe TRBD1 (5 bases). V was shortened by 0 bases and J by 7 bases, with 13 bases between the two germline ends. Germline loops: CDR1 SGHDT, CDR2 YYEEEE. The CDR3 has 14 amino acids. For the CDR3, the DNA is TGTGCCAGCAGCTTGGTGTGGGGGGTAGGTGAAGCTTTCTTT. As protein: CASSLVWGVGEAFF.

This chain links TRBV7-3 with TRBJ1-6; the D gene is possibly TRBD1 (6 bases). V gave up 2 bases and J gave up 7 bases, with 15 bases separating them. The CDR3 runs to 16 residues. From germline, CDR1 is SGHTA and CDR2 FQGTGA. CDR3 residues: CASSLGGAQLNSPLHF. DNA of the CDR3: TGTGCCAGCAGCTTAGGGGGGGCCCAGCTAAATTCACCCCTCCACTTT.